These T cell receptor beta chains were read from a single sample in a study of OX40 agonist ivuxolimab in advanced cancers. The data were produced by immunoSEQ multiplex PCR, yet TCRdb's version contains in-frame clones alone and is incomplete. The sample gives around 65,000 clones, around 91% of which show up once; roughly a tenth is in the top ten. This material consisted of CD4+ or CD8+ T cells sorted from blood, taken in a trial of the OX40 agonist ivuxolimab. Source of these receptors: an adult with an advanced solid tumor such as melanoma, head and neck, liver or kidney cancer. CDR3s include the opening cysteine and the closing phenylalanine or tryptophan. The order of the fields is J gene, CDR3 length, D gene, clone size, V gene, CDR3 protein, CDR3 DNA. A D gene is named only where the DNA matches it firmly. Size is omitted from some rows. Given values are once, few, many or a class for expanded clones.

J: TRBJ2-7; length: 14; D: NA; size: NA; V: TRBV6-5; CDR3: CASSYRQISYEQYF; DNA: TGTGCCAGCAGTTACCGACAGATATCCTACGAGCAGTACTTC
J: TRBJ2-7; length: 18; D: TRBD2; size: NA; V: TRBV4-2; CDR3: CASSQDRLARTGTYEQYF; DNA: TGTGCCAGCAGCCAAGATCGACTAGCGAGAACTGGTACCTACGAGCAGTACTTC
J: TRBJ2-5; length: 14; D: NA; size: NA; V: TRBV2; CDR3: CASSVVRAQETQYF; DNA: TGTGCCAGCAGTGTCGTGCGAGCTCAAGAGACCCAGTACTTC
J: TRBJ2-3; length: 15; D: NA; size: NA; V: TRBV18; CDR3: CASSHDSVATDTQYF; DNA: TGTGCCAGCTCACATGATAGCGTGGCCACAGATACGCAGTATTTT
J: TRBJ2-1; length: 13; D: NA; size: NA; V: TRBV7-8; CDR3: CASSLDRENEQFF; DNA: TGTGCCAGCAGCTTAGACAGGGAAAATGAGCAGTTCTTC
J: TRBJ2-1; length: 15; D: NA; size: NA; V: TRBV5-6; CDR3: CASSLVGLGDNEQFF; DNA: TGTGCCAGCAGCTTGGTCGGGCTTGGAGACAATGAGCAGTTCTTC
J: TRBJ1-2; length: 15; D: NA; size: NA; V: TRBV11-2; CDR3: CASSLFGGPNYGYTF; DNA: TGTGCCAGCAGCTTATTTGGGGGTCCTAACTATGGCTACACCTTC
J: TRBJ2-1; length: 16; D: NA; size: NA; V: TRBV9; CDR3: CASSVAPRLGGNEQFF; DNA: TGTGCCAGCAGCGTAGCTCCTCGACTAGGAGGGAATGAGCAGTTCTTC
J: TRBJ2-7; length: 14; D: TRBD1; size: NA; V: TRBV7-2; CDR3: CASSGQGNSEEQYF; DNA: TGTGCCAGCTCGGGACAGGGGAATTCGGAAGAGCAGTACTTC
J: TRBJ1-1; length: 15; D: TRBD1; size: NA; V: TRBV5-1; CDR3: CASSSQGTQLTEAFF; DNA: TGCGCCAGCAGCTCACAGGGGACACAGCTAACTGAAGCTTTCTTT
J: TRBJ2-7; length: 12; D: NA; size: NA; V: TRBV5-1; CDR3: CASSGASYEQYF; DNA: TGCGCCAGCAGTGGGGCCTCCTACGAGCAGTACTTC
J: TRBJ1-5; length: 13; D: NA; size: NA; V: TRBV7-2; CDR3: CASSLAQNQPQHF; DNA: TGTGCCAGCAGCTTAGCGCAGAATCAGCCCCAGCATTTT
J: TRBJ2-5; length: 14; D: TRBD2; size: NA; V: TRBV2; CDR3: CASRATSGRSTQYF; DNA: TGTGCCAGCAGAGCGACTAGCGGGAGATCGACCCAGTACTTC
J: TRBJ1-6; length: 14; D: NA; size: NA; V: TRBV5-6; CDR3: CASSVGFYNSPLHF; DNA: TGTGCCAGCAGCGTGGGCTTCTATAATTCACCCCTCCACTTT
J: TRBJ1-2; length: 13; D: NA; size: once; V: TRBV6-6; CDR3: CASRGGGNYGYTF; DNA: TGTGCCAGCAGAGGTGGAGGGAACTATGGCTACACCTTC
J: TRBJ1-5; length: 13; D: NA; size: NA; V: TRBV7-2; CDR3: CASSWSWSQPQHF; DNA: TGTGCCAGCAGCTGGTCCTGGAGTCAGCCCCAGCATTTT
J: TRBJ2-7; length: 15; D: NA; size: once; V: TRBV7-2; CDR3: CASSGGGGGIYEQYF; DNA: TGTGCCAGCAGCGGGGGAGGGGGCGGTATCTACGAGCAGTACTTC
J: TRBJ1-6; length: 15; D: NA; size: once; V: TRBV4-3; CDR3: CASSQSQGGGSPLHF; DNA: TGCGCCAGCAGCCAATCCCAGGGTGGGGGATCACCCCTCCACTTT
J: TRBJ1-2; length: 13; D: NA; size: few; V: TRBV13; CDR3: CASSQARYYGYTF; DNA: TGTGCCAGCAGTCAAGCGAGGTACTATGGCTACACCTTC
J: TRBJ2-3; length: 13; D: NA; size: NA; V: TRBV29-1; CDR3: CSVDPQRTDTQYF; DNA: TGCAGCGTTGACCCACAACGCACAGATACGCAGTATTTT
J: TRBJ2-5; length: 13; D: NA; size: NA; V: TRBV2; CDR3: CASSGDFQETQYF; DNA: TGTGCCAGCAGTGGGGACTTTCAAGAGACCCAGTACTTC
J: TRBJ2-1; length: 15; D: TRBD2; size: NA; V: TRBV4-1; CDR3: CASSHSSSGGGEQFF; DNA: TGCGCCAGCAGCCACAGCAGTAGCGGGGGGGGTGAGCAGTTCTTC
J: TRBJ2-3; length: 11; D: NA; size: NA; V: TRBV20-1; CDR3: CSARLVDTQYF; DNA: TGCAGTGCTCGACTAGTAGATACGCAGTATTTT
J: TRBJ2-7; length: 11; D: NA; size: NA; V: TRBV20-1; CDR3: CSARGVYEQYF; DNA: TGCAGTGCTAGGGGGGTCTACGAGCAGTACTTC
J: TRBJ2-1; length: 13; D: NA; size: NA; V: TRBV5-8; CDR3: CASSSTRADEQFF; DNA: TGTGCCAGCAGCTCTACAAGGGCAGATGAGCAGTTCTTC
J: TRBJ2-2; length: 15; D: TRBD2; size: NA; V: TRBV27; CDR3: CASSPGGGRTGELFF; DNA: TGTGCCAGCAGCCCCGGGGGGGGCCGGACCGGGGAGCTGTTTTTT
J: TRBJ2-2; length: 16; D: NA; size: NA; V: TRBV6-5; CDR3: CASSYSIWTGEKGLFF; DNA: TGTGCCAGCAGTTACTCGATTTGGACCGGGGAGAAAGGGCTGTTTTTT
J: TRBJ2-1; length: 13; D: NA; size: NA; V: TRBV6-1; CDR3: CASRDNSYNEQFF; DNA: TGTGCCAGCAGGGACAACTCCTACAATGAGCAGTTCTTC
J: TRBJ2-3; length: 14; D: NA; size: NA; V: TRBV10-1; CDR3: CASSDRGFTDTQYF; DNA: TGCGCCAGCAGTGATCGGGGATTCACAGATACGCAGTATTTT
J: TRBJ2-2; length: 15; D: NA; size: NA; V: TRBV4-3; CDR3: CASSRGGANTGELFF; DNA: TGCGCCAGCAGCCGGGGCGGGGCGAACACCGGGGAGCTGTTTTTT
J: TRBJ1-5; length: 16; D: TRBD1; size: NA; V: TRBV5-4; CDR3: CASSLGGGQGSQPQHF; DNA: TGTGCCAGCAGCTTGGGTGGGGGACAGGGGAGTCAGCCCCAGCATTTT
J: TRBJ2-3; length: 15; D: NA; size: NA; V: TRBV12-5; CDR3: CASGLEGTPTDTQYF; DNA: TGTGCTAGTGGTTTGGAGGGCACTCCCACAGATACGCAGTATTTT
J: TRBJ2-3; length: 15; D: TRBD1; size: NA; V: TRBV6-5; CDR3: CASRLRTGRIDTQYF; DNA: TGTGCCAGCAGACTCCGGACAGGGAGGATAGATACGCAGTATTTT
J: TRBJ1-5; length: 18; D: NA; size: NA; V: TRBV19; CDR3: CASSQWAGAGYSNQPQHF; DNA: TGTGCCAGTAGCCAATGGGCAGGGGCGGGATATAGCAATCAGCCCCAGCATTTT
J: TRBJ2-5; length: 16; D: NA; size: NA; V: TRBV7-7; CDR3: CASSLGLGGARETQYF; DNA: TGTGCTAGCAGCTTAGGCCTCGGGGGAGCTAGGGAGACCCAGTACTTC
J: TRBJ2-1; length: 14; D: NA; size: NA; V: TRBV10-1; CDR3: CASSESMARDEQFF; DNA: TGCGCCAGCAGTGAGTCGATGGCGAGGGATGAGCAGTTCTTC
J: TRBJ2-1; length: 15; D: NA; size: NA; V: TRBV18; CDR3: CASSPPTGVGNEQFF; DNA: TGTGCCAGCTCACCACCTACGGGTGTCGGCAATGAGCAGTTCTTC
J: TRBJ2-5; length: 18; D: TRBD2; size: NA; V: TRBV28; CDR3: CASSPGYTGLASQETQYF; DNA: TGTGCCAGCAGTCCTGGTTATACGGGACTAGCGAGCCAAGAGACCCAGTACTTC
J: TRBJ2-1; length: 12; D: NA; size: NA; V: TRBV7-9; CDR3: CASSFIPNEQFF; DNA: TGTGCCAGCAGCTTTATTCCAAATGAGCAGTTCTTC
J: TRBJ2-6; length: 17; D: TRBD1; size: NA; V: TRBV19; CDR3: CATKDRSVPRGANVLTF; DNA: TGTGCCACTAAGGACAGGTCCGTCCCCCGGGGGGCCAACGTCCTGACTTTC
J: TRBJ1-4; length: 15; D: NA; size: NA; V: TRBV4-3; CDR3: CASSHEGGPGEKLFF; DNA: TGCGCCAGCAGCCATGAGGGGGGCCCTGGTGAAAAACTGTTTTTT
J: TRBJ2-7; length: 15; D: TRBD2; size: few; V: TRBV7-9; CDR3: CASSFGGRSSYEQYF; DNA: TGTGCCAGCAGCTTTGGCGGGAGGAGCTCCTACGAGCAGTACTTC